These 14 T cell receptor beta chains were all obtained from the same sample, sequenced in a study of blood T cell repertoires in COVID-19. The data were produced by immunoSEQ multiplex PCR, yet TCRdb's version contains in-frame clones alone and is incomplete. The sample includes about 140,000 clones, more than 75% seen only once; the top ten take 10% to 12%. Sequencing was done on a sample of PBMCs or T cells enriched from blood (not recorded which). The receptors stem from a man aged 55 to 70 who had recovered from COVID-19.

J is TRBJ1-1 and V is TRBV5-1, with unresolved D. Per germline, CDR1 SGHRS and CDR2 YFSETQ. CDR3 length: 15 amino acids. V was shortened by 0 bases and J by 0 bases, with 9 bases between the two germline ends. CDR3 nucleotide sequence: TGCGCCAGCAGCTTGGATCTCGGAGTGAACACTGAAGCTTTCTTT. It yields the protein CASSLDLGVNTEAFF. The entire variable domain, with the rest obtained from reference TRBV5-1 and TRBJ1-1, is as follows: KAGVTQTPRYLIKTRGQQVTLSCSPISGHRSVSWYQQTPGQGLQFLFEYFSETQRNKGNFPGRFSGRQFSNSRSEMNVSTLELGDSALYLCASSLDLGVNTEAFFGQGTRLTVV.

The V call is TRBV4-1, the J call TRBJ2-1; 7 bases line up with TRBD1. CDR1 and CDR2 (germline): MGHRA, YSYEKL. J was trimmed by 4 bases and V by 5 bases; bases with no gene match: 8. This CDR3 contains 15 residues. The CDR3 spells CASSATGANYNEQFF. As DNA, the CDR3 is TGCGCCAGCAGCGCAACAGGGGCAAATTACAATGAGCAGTTCTTC.

The chain couples TRBV7-3 to TRBJ2-2; a possible D gene is TRBD1 (5 bases). Deletions cut 1 base from V and 4 bases from J, with 13 bases between. CDR3 length equals 16 residues. Germline V gene lookup returns CDR1 SGHTA and CDR2 FQGTGA. Here the CDR3 reads CASSLIPGPGTGELFF. The CDR3 coding sequence is TGTGCCAGCAGCTTAATCCCAGGGCCGGGCACCGGGGAGCTGTTTTTT.

J is TRBJ1-6 and V is TRBV30, with 7 bases matching TRBD1. J gave up 6 bases and V 3 bases, and 2 bases lay outside the gene matches. Looked up from germline, CDR1 is GTSNPN and CDR2 is SVGIG (reference sequence). CDR3 size: 13 residues. For the CDR3, the DNA is TGTGCCTGGAGGGGACAGATTAATTCACCCCTCCACTTT. Its translation: CAWRGQINSPLHF.

The chain combines TRBV20-1 with TRBJ1-5, with D uncertain. This CDR3 region has 13 residues. Trimming took off 3 bases at V and 3 bases at J, with 9 bases between the two ends. Looked up from germline, CDR1 is DFQATT and CDR2 is SNEGSKA (reference sequence). CDR3 nucleotide sequence: TGCAGTGCTAGTCTGGAGCCCAATCAGCCCCAGCATTTT. Its translation: CSASLEPNQPQHF.

The rearrangement uses TRBV9 and TRBJ1-2, with TRBD1 matching 9 bases. The J segment lost 6 bases and the V segment lost 2 bases, leaving 5 bases of the junction unmatched. The germline V gene has CDR1 SGDLS and CDR2 YYNGEE. This CDR3 comprises 14 residues. The CDR3 nucleotides are TGTGCCAGCAGCGTTGACAGGGGGGTAAATGGCTACACCTTC. As protein: CASSVDRGVNGYTF.

This clone was recorded once. Mismatch with germline at one junction end may stem from a read error. CDR3 sequence: CASSPISTGDYPF. CDR3 nucleotide sequence: TGTGCCAGCAGCCCTATAAGTACGGGAGACTATCCCTTC. The rearrangement joins TRBV9 to TRBJ1-2; D remains ambiguous. Per the germline V gene, CDR1 is SGDLS and CDR2 is YYNGEE. There are 13 residues in the CDR3.

This chain links TRBV6-5 with TRBJ2-1; TRBD2 is a possible D gene (6 bases). Germline CDR1 reads MNHEY; CDR2 reads SVGAGI. The CDR3 is made up of 13 amino acids. V was pared by 7 bases and J by 6 bases, with 13 bases between. DNA of the CDR3: TGTGCCAGCACCAAAACTAGCCTCAATGAGCAGTTCTTC. Residues: CASTKTSLNEQFF.

This clone was counted a single time. The rearrangement joins TRBV14 to TRBJ1-6, with D possibly TRBD1 on 6 matching bases. Germline CDR1 SGHDN, CDR2 FVKESK. The CDR3 totals 14 residues. V was clipped by 4 bases and J by 7 bases, with 11 bases between them. The CDR3 DNA reads as TGTGCCAGCAGCCGCGACAGGCGAAATTCACCCCTCCACTTT. Translated: CASSRDRRNSPLHF.

The CDR3: CASSPTQGAYQPQHF. The CDR3 DNA is TGTGCCAGCTCACCGACCCAGGGGGCCTATCAGCCCCAGCATTTT. The chain has TRBV18 and TRBJ1-5; 8 bases agree with TRBD1. This CDR3 contains 15 residues. The V gene's germline CDR1 is KGHSH and CDR2 LQKENI. Unmatched junction bases numbered 6, after V lost 3 bases and J lost 5 bases.

The chain joins TRBV6-5 to TRBJ1-2; D uncertain. The germline CDR1 and CDR2 sequences are MNHEY and SVGAGI. The CDR3 has 13 residues. V was cut by 7 bases and J by 0 bases, with 9 bases left in between. CDR3 coding DNA: TGTGCCAGCACCCTAGGTCCTAACTATGGCTACACCTTC. Its protein product is CASTLGPNYGYTF.

The CDR3: CASSLGGLSYEQYF. The CDR3 coding sequence is TGTGCCAGCAGCTTGGGCGGGCTCTCCTACGAGCAGTACTTC. V is TRBV7-2 and J is TRBJ2-7; D possibly corresponds to TRBD2 (5 bases). The V and J ends lost 3 bases and 0 bases respectively, with 9 bases between them. This CDR3 has 14 residues. Germline V gene lookup returns CDR1 SGHTA and CDR2 FQGNSA.

The chain joins TRBV18 to TRBJ1-4; 8 bases match TRBD1. Germline V lookup: CDR1 KGHSH, CDR2 LQKENI. This CDR3 is 11 amino acids long. Trimming took 5 bases from V and 13 from J; bases not matched to a gene: 3. CDR3 bases: TGTGCCAGCTCAGTTGGACAGGGACTGTTTTTT. Protein: CASSVGQGLFF. Together with reference TRBV18 and TRBJ1-4, the CDR3 gives the full variable domain: NAGVMQNPRHLVRRRGQEARLRCSPMKGHSHVYWYRQLPEEGLKFMVYLQKENIIDESGMPKERFSAEFPKEGPSILRIQQVVRGDSAAYFCASSVGQGLFFGSGTQLSVL.

This clone was recorded once. The chain links TRBV19 to TRBJ2-3; 9 nucleotides agree with TRBD2. The CDR3 totals 15 residues. Germline V gene data show CDR1 as LNHDA and CDR2 as SQIVND (reference sequence). Trimming removed 5 bases from V and 2 bases from J; junction bases left unmatched: 5. In DNA form, the CDR3 reads TGTGCCAGTAGTCAAGCTAGCGGGGCCACAGATACGCAGTATTTT. It specifies CASSQASGATDTQYF.